A single sample is the source of the 22 T cell receptor beta chains below, sequenced in a study of cytomegalovirus exposure and HLA in healthy donors. The PCR contained 60 Vbeta and 13 Jbeta primers. TCRdb's table, derived via immunoSEQ multiplex PCR, lists solely in-frame clones and lacks some. The sample lists 150,000 to 250,000 clones, approximately 79% seen once, with approximately 4% in the top ten. The sample was PBMCs. The receptor set was obtained from a young woman in good health and CMV-seropositive.

V is TRBV18 and J is TRBJ1-2; D is perhaps TRBD1 (5 bases). This CDR3 has 13 residues. The V end lost 6 bases, the J end lost 4 bases, and 12 bases lay between the germline ends. From germline, CDR1 is KGHSH and CDR2 LQKENI. CDR3 region: CASSPDRSYGYTF. The CDR3 bases are TGTGCCAGCTCCCCTGACAGATCCTATGGCTACACCTTC.

The chain recombines TRBV25-1 with TRBJ1-2; 8 nucleotides match TRBD1. This CDR3 comprises 17 residues. The germline V gene has CDR1 MGHDK and CDR2 SYGVNS. J was trimmed by 8 bases and V by 2 bases; bases with no gene match: 16. Written as DNA, the CDR3 is TGTGCCAGCAGTGAAGTCGTCAGGGGGCGCGGCGGGGAGGGCTACACCTTC. The encoded protein is CASSEVVRGRGGEGYTF.

The chain has TRBV4-3 and TRBJ2-7; 9 nucleotides match TRBD2. Trimming at V came to 3 bases and at J to 3 bases, leaving 6 bases not matched to a gene. The CDR3 covers 15 residues. Germline V gene sequence: CDR1 LGHNA, CDR2 YSLEER. The CDR3 protein is CASSHVAGDIYEQYF. The CDR3 bases are TGCGCCAGCAGCCATGTAGCGGGGGATATCTACGAGCAGTACTTC.

The chain's CDR3 is CASSYQGAFEQFF. The CDR3, as DNA: TGTGCCAGCAGTTACCAGGGGGCGTTTGAGCAGTTCTTC. The gene calls are TRBV27 and TRBJ2-1; 8 bases are shared with TRBD1. There are 13 residues in the CDR3. With V trimmed by 4 bases and J by 9 bases, 5 bases remained unmatched. The V gene's germline CDR1 is MNHEY and CDR2 SMNVEV (reference sequence).

The gene calls are TRBV5-1 and TRBJ2-1; tentatively, D is TRBD1 (6 bases). V was clipped by 5 bases and J by 6 bases, with 18 bases between them. Germline V gene lookup returns CDR1 SGHRS and CDR2 YFSETQ. This CDR3 comprises 15 residues. CDR3 amino acids: CASREDRLNVNEQFF. DNA for the CDR3: TGCGCCAGCAGAGAAGACAGGCTAAACGTCAATGAGCAGTTCTTC.

The chain combines TRBV28 with TRBJ2-7, with 16 bases fitting TRBD2. V dropped 5 bases and J dropped 2; count of bases not matched to a gene: 6. CDR3 length: 17 residues. The germline gives CDR1 MDHEN, CDR2 SYDVKM. The CDR3, as DNA: TGTGCCAGCAGTCTCTCCGGGACTAGCGGGAGGGCCTACGAGCAGTACTTC. This translates into CASSLSGTSGRAYEQYF.

This clone showed up just a few times. This rearrangement joins TRBV4-2 to TRBJ2-7; 9 positions agree with TRBD2. Germline CDR1 is LGHNA and CDR2 is YNFKEQ. The V and J ends lost 4 bases and 2 bases, in that order; junction bases with no gene match: 12. The CDR3 consists of 17 residues. CDR3 protein: CASSRTGRGGWAYEQYF. The CDR3 DNA reads as TGTGCCAGCAGCCGAACAGGGCGGGGGGGCTGGGCCTACGAGCAGTACTTC.

This clone was picked up a small number of times. The chain joins TRBV11-3 to TRBJ2-5; D might be TRBD1 (5 bases). CDR1 and CDR2 (germline): SGHNT, YENEEA. The length of the CDR3 is 14 residues. V lost 5 bases, J lost 3 bases, and 13 bases lay in between. The CDR3 is CASSPQGRKETQYF. Here the CDR3 DNA reads TGTGCCAGCAGCCCCCAGGGCAGGAAAGAGACCCAGTACTTC.

V usage is TRBV10-3 and J usage is TRBJ1-3; 7 nucleotides align to TRBD1. Germline-derived CDR1 and CDR2 are ENHRY and SYGVKD. The CDR3 sequence is 16 residues long. The trim removed 4 bases at V and 2 bases at J, leaving 8 bases unmatched. CDR3 DNA sequence: TGTGCCATCAGTGGAATCACCCAGGGGGCTGGAAACACCATATATTTT. Its translation: CAISGITQGAGNTIYF.

The chain carries TRBV5-6 and TRBJ1-5, with 9 bases matching TRBD1. The germline gives CDR1 SGHDT, CDR2 YYEEEE. J lost 4 bases, V lost 1 base, and 15 bases had no gene match. The CDR3 is 19 amino acids. CDR3 residues: CASSLWGSHRGLRNQPQHF. The CDR3 DNA reads as TGTGCCAGCAGCTTGTGGGGCTCACACAGGGGGCTTCGTAATCAGCCCCAGCATTTT.

J is TRBJ2-7 and V is TRBV18; 8 bases fit TRBD1. Trimming cost V 2 bases and J 0 bases; bases outside gene matches: 3. This CDR3 region has 15 residues. Germline CDR1 KGHSH, CDR2 LQKENI. CDR3 DNA: TGTGCCAGCTCACCAAGGACAGGGAGCTCCTACGAGCAGTACTTC. It codes for CASSPRTGSSYEQYF.

This clone was observed a single time. The genes are TRBV6-1 and TRBJ1-6; D perhaps matches TRBD1 (5 bases). The ends were cut back, 7 bases at V and 8 bases at J, with 9 bases in the middle. The CDR3 runs 12 residues. Germline assignment: CDR1 MNHNS and CDR2 SASEGT. Here the CDR3 DNA reads TGTGCCAGCACTTCGGGGGATTCACCCCTCCACTTT. It codes for CASTSGDSPLHF.

As DNA, the CDR3 is TGCGCCAGCAGCATTTCCGGGACAGGAGGTGAAAAACTGTTTTTT. This encodes CASSISGTGGEKLFF. This chain uses TRBV5-1 with TRBJ1-4, with 8 bases matching TRBD1. After removal of 4 bases from V and 7 bases from J, the junction contained 9 bases not matched to a gene. Germline CDR1 SGHRS, CDR2 YFSETQ. The CDR3 runs to 15 residues.

In this sample, this clone turned up a few times. This chain uses TRBV5-5 with TRBJ1-5; tentative D call: TRBD1 (5 bases). V shed 4 bases and J shed 5 bases, with 22 bases lying between them. CDR1 SGHKS and CDR2 YYEKEE come from the germline V gene (reference sequence). The CDR3 loop spans 17 amino acids. The CDR3 DNA follows: TGTGCCAGCAGCCCCACAGGAGGGCTTCTGGAGGATCAGCCCCAGCATTTT. Protein product: CASSPTGGLLEDQPQHF.

The chain recombines TRBV6-5 with TRBJ2-1; TRBD2 might be the D (6 bases). Trimming cost V 8 bases and J 6 bases, with 14 bases left between them. The CDR3 sequence is 13 residues long. CDR1 and CDR2 (germline): MNHEY, SVGAGI. The CDR3 reads CASSGLLLNEQFF. CDR3 DNA sequence: TGTGCCAGCTCAGGACTACTCCTCAATGAGCAGTTCTTC.

The CDR3 sequence is CASSLGRLRISSYEQYF. In DNA, the CDR3 is TGTGCCAGCAGCTTAGGGAGACTCCGCATTTCCTCCTACGAGCAGTACTTC. The rearrangement links TRBV7-9 to TRBJ2-7; no definite D call. This CDR3 is built from 17 residues. Germline CDR1 SEHNR, CDR2 FQNEAQ (reference sequence). V lost 1 base and J 0 bases, leaving 16 bases between the germline ends.

This clone was counted a few times. The rearrangement uses TRBV10-3 and TRBJ2-3, with D perhaps TRBD1 (6 bases). This CDR3 contains 15 residues. Trimming stripped 0 bases from V and 4 bases from J, with 11 bases between. Germline V CDR1 and CDR2: ENHRY, SYGVKD. In nucleotides, the CDR3 is TGTGCCATCAGTGAGTCGGAACAGGGCTCAGATACGCAGTATTTT. Residues: CAISESEQGSDTQYF.

This chain joins TRBV4-1 and TRBJ2-3; 14 nucleotides line up with TRBD2. Trimming at V came to 3 bases and at J to 5 bases, leaving 7 bases not matched to a gene. Per germline, CDR1 MGHRA and CDR2 YSYEKL. This CDR3 has 17 amino acids. The CDR3 sequence is CASSQRGLAGVEDTQYF. The CDR3, as DNA: TGCGCCAGCAGCCAGCGGGGACTAGCGGGAGTCGAAGATACGCAGTATTTT.

This chain joins TRBV5-1 and TRBJ2-2; 8 bases match TRBD1. Unmatched junction bases numbered 10, after V lost 2 bases and J lost 7 bases. The CDR3 totals 16 residues. Per the germline V gene, CDR1 is SGHRS and CDR2 is YFSETQ. The CDR3 DNA is TGCGCCAGCAGCTTCAGTGCAGGGGGCGATGGCGGGGAGCTGTTTTTT. It yields the protein CASSFSAGGDGGELFF.

This rearrangement joins TRBV5-4 to TRBJ2-1; TRBD1 agrees at 7 bases. The germline V gene encodes CDR1 SGHNT and CDR2 YYREEE (reference sequence). J lost 10 bases, V lost 1 base, and 8 bases had no gene match. The CDR3 loop spans 14 amino acids. CDR3 sequence reads: CASSLSEGAGEQFF. The CDR3 DNA sequence: TGTGCCAGCAGCTTGTCCGAGGGGGCAGGGGAGCAGTTCTTC.

The genes are TRBV27 and TRBJ1-1, with D perhaps TRBD1 (6 bases). Germline lookup yields CDR1 MNHEY and CDR2 SMNVEV (reference sequence). V lost 7 bases and J 2 bases, leaving 11 bases between the germline ends. The CDR3 sequence is 13 residues long. The CDR3 spells CASNPTGNTEAFF. DNA for the CDR3: TGTGCCAGCAACCCGACAGGTAACACTGAAGCTTTCTTT.

The J gene is TRBJ2-1, the V gene TRBV6-5, with a weak D call TRBD1 (5 bases). Deletions cut 5 bases from V and 6 bases from J, with 14 bases between. Germline V CDR1 and CDR2: MNHEY, SVGAGI. The CDR3 runs to 14 residues. CDR3 loop: CASSDTGGRNEQFF. For the CDR3, the DNA is TGTGCCAGCAGTGATACAGGCGGCCGCAATGAGCAGTTCTTC.